Given below is one TCR beta chain in context. Vbeta (60) and Jbeta (13) primers were used in the PCR. The protocol was immunoSEQ multiplex PCR, while the TCRdb copy is restricted to in-frame clones and leaves out a portion. Of around 100,000 clones in the sample, 75% to 85% were seen once. The sample comes from a study of cytomegalovirus exposure and HLA in healthy donors. The sequenced sample consisted of PBMCs. The receptor comes from a female donor in good health and CMV-seropositive.

The CDR3 here is CASSQVTGRGQYF. The DNA for the CDR3 is TGTGCCAGCAGCCAGGTCACAGGGAGGGGGCAGTACTTC. The chain uses TRBV14 and TRBJ2-7; the D gene is possibly TRBD2 (7 bases). Germline loops: CDR1 SGHDN, CDR2 FVKESK. V lost 3 bases and J lost 9, with 15 bases in between. The CDR3 loop spans 13 amino acids.